What follows describes a single T cell receptor (beta chain). With 5 bases clipped from V and 8 bases from J, the junction kept 11 bases outside the gene matches. The germline V gene has CDR1 SGHTA and CDR2 FQGNSA. This CDR3 is built from 15 residues. The sample belongs to a study of shared clonotypes between healthy human individuals. Libraries were prepared by immunoSEQ multiplex PCR; TCRdb keeps only in-frame clonotypes and omits some of them. The sample contains around 2,000,000 clones, roughly 94% of which appear only once. Material: naive CD4+ T cells sorted from blood. Specified subset: CD45RA+ positively selected. This clonotype originated in a man younger than 30 in good health. The rearrangement uses TRBV7-2 and TRBJ1-4; the match to TRBD1 covers 7 bases. The CDR3 DNA sequence: TGTGCCAGCAGCCTACCGCAGGGGGGGACGGAAAAACTGTTTTTT. As protein: CASSLPQGGTEKLFF.